This T cell receptor beta chain originates from a study of T cells after yellow fever vaccination. For the study at large: Some fractions had low cell numbers, and these were prepared with SMART-Seq v4 Ultra Low Input. Whole-study results and caveats: Researchers noted that a small share of clonotypes showed up in both CD4 and CD8 compartments. Repertoires sorted by FACS could include abundant clonotypes that are contaminants from the bulk population.

The table lists this clonotype with many counts. Its antigen is unknown. 5'RACE template switching generated TCR cDNA, adding a universal primer site and UMIs. TCRdb redid the calling of the 5' RACE reads with MiXCR, one entry per CDR3 protein. The sample holds about 220,000 distinct CDR3 sequences, 6.7% seen once. The CDR3 length is 15 residues. V gave up 3 bases and J gave up 9 bases; unmatched junction bases: 8. This clonotype was sampled from a man aged 25-45 years who received the YFV17D yellow fever vaccine. Sequenced here: CD4+ T cells sorted from PBMCs, sampled on the day of the yellow fever booster vaccination. V usage is TRBV12-3 or TRBV12-4 and J usage is TRBJ2-1; 10 bases line up with TRBD2. The CDR3 DNA sequence: TGTGCCAGCAGTTTGTCGCGTCTAGCGGGAGTTGAGCAGTTCTTC. Its protein product is CASSLSRLAGVEQFF.